This T cell receptor beta chain stems from a study of blood T cell repertoires in COVID-19. Across the whole study: Specimens from acute and convalescent COVID-19 originated in the United States, Italy and Spain. T cells, B-cell-depleted T cells, or PBMCs provided the cDNA or gDNA that served as material.

The CDR3 length is 14 residues. The V end lost 0 bases, the J end lost 4 bases, and 10 bases lay between the germline ends. CDR1 is ENHRY, CDR2 SYGVKD, per germline. Methods used by the authors: Scientists estimated how many nucleated cells there were by amplifying reference gene primers. Method: immunoSEQ multiplex PCR; TCRdb's copy keeps in-frame clones and lacks some. V and J calls plus clone size are reproduced from that table; the DNA served to infer D and trimming. Here the sample spans 100,000 to 120,000 clones, 85% being singletons. This receptor was obtained from a man in his fifties or sixties with acute or convalescent COVID-19. This chain joins TRBV10-3 and TRBJ2-7, with D hard to call. Input material: peripheral blood. The CDR3, as DNA: TGTGCCATCAGTGAGTCGGGCAGCCAATACGAGCAGTACTTC. It encodes CAISESGSQYEQYF.